The 9 T cell receptor beta chains reported below all come from one sample, sequenced in a study of OX40 agonist ivuxolimab in advanced cancers. Only in-frame clones appear in the TCRdb table, and some are missing; sequencing was by immunoSEQ multiplex PCR. This sample has 15,000 to 20,000 clones; 85% to 90% occur once, and the top ten carry approximately 65%. Sequenced material: CD4+ or CD8+ T cells sorted from blood, taken in a trial of the OX40 agonist ivuxolimab. The origin of the receptors is an adult with an advanced solid tumor such as melanoma, head and neck, liver or kidney cancer.

The chain couples TRBV4-2 to TRBJ2-1, with 9 bases lining up with TRBD1. CDR1 is LGHNA, CDR2 YNFKEQ, per germline. The CDR3 runs to 15 residues. V lost 4 bases and J lost 0; bases outside the gene matches: 1. The CDR3 region is CASSPGQGSYNEQFF. CDR3 DNA sequence: TGTGCCAGCAGCCCGGGACAGGGCTCCTACAATGAGCAGTTCTTC.

V is TRBV5-1 and J is TRBJ1-3; tentatively, D is TRBD1 (6 bases). The germline CDR1 and CDR2 sequences are SGHRS and YFSETQ. Trimming took off 3 bases at V and 0 bases at J, with 19 bases between the two ends. The CDR3 is made up of 18 amino acids. The CDR3 reads CASSSPTGSSFSGNTIYF. The CDR3, as DNA: TGCGCCAGCAGCTCTCCCACAGGGTCTTCATTCTCTGGAAACACCATATATTTT.

The chain links TRBV4-3 to TRBJ1-4; D is ambiguous. Germline assignment: CDR1 LGHNA and CDR2 YSLEER. V lost 4 bases, J lost 5 bases, and 14 bases lay in between. The CDR3 length is 15 residues. The CDR3 here is CASSPEREMNEKLFF. CDR3 bases: TGCGCCAGCAGCCCGGAGCGCGAAATGAATGAAAAACTGTTTTTT.

The rearrangement joins TRBV15 to TRBJ1-5, with TRBD1 matching over 10 bases. Germline V gene lookup returns CDR1 LNHNV and CDR2 YYDKDF (reference sequence). Losses at the gene ends were 1 base for V and 5 bases for J; bases not matched to a gene: 2. The CDR3 is 15 residues long. The CDR3 DNA sequence: TGTGCCACCAGCAGAGTCGGGACAGGGGATCAGCCCCAGCATTTT. It is translated as CATSRVGTGDQPQHF.

The J gene is TRBJ1-5, the V gene TRBV19; D remains unclear. The CDR3 consists of 18 residues. Germline V lookup: CDR1 LNHDA, CDR2 SQIVND (reference sequence). The V gene lost 4 bases and the J gene lost 0 bases, with 19 bases spanning the gap. This CDR3 reads CASSNPGPLPYSNQPQHF. For the CDR3, the DNA is TGTGCCAGTAGTAACCCGGGCCCCTTACCTTATAGCAATCAGCCCCAGCATTTT.

This rearrangement joins TRBV29-1 to TRBJ1-3; D remains unclear. Per germline, CDR1 SQVTM and CDR2 ANQGSEA. Trimming took off 4 bases at V and 4 bases at J, with 20 bases between the two ends. The CDR3 totals 16 residues. CDR3 loop: CSVVVVGLSEGNTIYF. In DNA, the CDR3 is TGCAGCGTTGTTGTGGTAGGGCTGAGTGAGGGAAACACCATATATTTT.

The chain uses TRBV6-1 and TRBJ2-7, with 8 bases matching TRBD2. The V and J ends lost 5 bases and 3 bases, in that order; junction bases with no gene match: 9. CDR3 length: 15 amino acids. Germline assignment: CDR1 MNHNS and CDR2 SASEGT. The CDR3 reads CASSPWVAGSYEQYF. CDR3 in DNA: TGTGCCAGCAGTCCTTGGGTAGCGGGAAGCTACGAGCAGTACTTC.

In nucleotides, the CDR3 is TGCGCCAGCAGCCACTCCTCGGGGGCCGACAATGAGCAGTTCTTC. Its translation is CASSHSSGADNEQFF. The J gene is TRBJ2-1, the V gene TRBV4-3; D may correspond to TRBD1 or TRBD2 (6 bases each). This CDR3 comprises 15 residues. The germline V gene encodes CDR1 LGHNA and CDR2 YSLEER. V was shortened by 3 bases and J by 5 bases, with 14 bases between the two germline ends.

J is TRBJ2-3 and V is TRBV11-3, with 8 positions matching TRBD2. V was pared by 4 bases and J by 0 bases, with 15 bases of the junction left unmatched. The CDR3 runs 19 residues. Germline loops: CDR1 SGHNT, CDR2 YENEEA. The CDR3 DNA follows: TGTGCCAGCAGCTCAACTCCACCCCTAGCGGGTACTAGCACAGATACGCAGTATTTT. Its protein product is CASSSTPPLAGTSTDTQYF.